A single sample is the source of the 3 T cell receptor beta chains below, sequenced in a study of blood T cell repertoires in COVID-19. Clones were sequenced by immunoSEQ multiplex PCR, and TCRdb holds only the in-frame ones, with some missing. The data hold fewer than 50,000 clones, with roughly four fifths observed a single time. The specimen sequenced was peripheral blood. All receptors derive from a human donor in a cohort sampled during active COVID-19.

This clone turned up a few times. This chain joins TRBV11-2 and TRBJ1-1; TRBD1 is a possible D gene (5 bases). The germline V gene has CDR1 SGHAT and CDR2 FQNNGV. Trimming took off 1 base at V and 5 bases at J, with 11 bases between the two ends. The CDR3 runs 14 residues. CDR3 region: CASSLGQGLTEAFF. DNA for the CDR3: TGTGCCAGCAGCTTAGGCCAGGGCCTAACTGAAGCTTTCTTT. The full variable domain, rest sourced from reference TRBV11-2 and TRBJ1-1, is EAGVAQSPRYKIIEKRQSVAFWCNPISGHATLYWYQQILGQGPKLLIQFQNNGVVDDSQLPKDRFSAERLKGVDSTLKIQPAKLEDSAVYLCASSLGQGLTEAFFGQGTRLTVV.

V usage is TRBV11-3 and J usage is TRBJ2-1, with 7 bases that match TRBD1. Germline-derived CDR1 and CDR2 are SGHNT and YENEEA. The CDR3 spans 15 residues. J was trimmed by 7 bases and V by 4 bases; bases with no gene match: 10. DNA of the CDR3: TGTGCCAGCAGCTACACGGGACAGCGAGGGAATGAGCAGTTCTTC. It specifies CASSYTGQRGNEQFF.

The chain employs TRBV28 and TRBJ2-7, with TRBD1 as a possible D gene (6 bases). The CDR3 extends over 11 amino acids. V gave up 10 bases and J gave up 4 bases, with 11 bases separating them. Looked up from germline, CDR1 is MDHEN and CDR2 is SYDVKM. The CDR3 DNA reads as TGTGCCACAGGGACACTATACGAGCAGTACTTC. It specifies CATGTLYEQYF.